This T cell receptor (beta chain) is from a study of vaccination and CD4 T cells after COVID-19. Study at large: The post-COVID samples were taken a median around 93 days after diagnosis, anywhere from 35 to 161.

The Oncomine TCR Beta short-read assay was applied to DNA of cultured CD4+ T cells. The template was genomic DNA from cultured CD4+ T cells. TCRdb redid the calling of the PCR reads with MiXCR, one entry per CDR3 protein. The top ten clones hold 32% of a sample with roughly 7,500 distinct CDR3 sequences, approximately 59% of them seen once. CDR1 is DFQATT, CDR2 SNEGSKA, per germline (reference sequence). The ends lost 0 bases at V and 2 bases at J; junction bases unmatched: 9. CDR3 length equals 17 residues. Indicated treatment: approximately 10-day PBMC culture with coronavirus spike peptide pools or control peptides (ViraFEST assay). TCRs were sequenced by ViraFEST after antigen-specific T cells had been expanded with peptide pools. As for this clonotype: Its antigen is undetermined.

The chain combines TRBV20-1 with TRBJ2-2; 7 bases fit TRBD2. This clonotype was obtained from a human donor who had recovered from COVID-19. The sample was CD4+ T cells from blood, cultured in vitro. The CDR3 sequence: CSARDQGASGNTGELFF. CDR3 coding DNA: TGCAGTGCTAGAGATCAAGGGGCTAGCGGAAACACCGGGGAGCTGTTTTTT.